This T cell receptor (beta chain) emerged from a study of beta chain features in type 1 diabetes. Investigators reverse transcribed all isolated RNA, so they sequenced expressed TCRB transcripts. Naive, central memory and regulatory T cell samples yielded around 3.5 million reads on average. The repertoire was sequenced with immunoSEQ multiplex PCR; TCRdb's copy has only in-frame clones and lacks some. Found here are more than 120,000 clones, roughly 10% of them singletons; the top ten hold approximately 1.3%. Purity of each sorted population was above 95%. This TCR came from a man younger than 30 in good health. The material sequenced was naive CD4+ T cells from blood.

CDR3 sequence (DNA): TGCAGTGCTAGAGAAGAACCGGGGCAGTACTTC. Its translation is CSAREEPGQYF. This chain links TRBV20-1 with TRBJ2-7; D call uncertain. Germline V gene data show CDR1 as DFQATT and CDR2 as SNEGSKA (reference sequence). The V end was cut by 0 bases, the J end by 9 bases, with 9 bases between. The CDR3 is 11 residues long.